In its sample, the clone carrying this T cell receptor beta chain was seen a few times. Its antigen is not known. Libraries were prepared by immunoSEQ multiplex PCR; TCRdb keeps only in-frame clonotypes and omits some of them. The table has about 80,000 clones, more than 75% seen once. This entry is derived from a study of OX40 agonist ivuxolimab in advanced cancers. In the study overall: Ivuxolimab was administered intravenously to patients at 0.01 to 10 mg/kg every 2 weeks.

Study-level results: In the 0.1-3.0 mg/kg groups, partial responders showed among the lowest expansion.

The CDR3 runs to 14 residues. V gave up 6 bases and J gave up 1 base, with 10 bases separating them. CDR1 is SNHLY and CDR2 is FYNNEI in the germline V gene. Material: CD4+ or CD8+ T cells sorted from blood, obtained in a trial of the OX40 agonist ivuxolimab. The TCR comes from an adult with an advanced solid tumor such as melanoma, head and neck, liver or kidney cancer. This chain joins TRBV2 and TRBJ1-5, with unresolved D. The CDR3 DNA is TGTGCCAGCAGGGACTTGATAAGCAATCAGCCCCAGCATTTT. Its protein product is CASRDLISNQPQHF.